This is a list of T cell receptor beta chains from one sample in a study of T-cell memory formation after mild COVID-19. TCRdb passed the 5' RACE reads through MiXCR, listing each CDR3 protein once. This table holds tens of thousands of distinct CDR3 sequences, over 15% found once. Sequencing input: PBMCs or a T cell subset sorted from them (not recorded which). Source of these receptors: an adult woman who had mild COVID-19 (a few samples of this study predate the infection). Cell type and time point are not known. CDR3s include the opening cysteine and the closing phenylalanine or tryptophan. The order of the fields is V gene, J gene, D gene, clone size, CDR3 length, CDR3 DNA, CDR3 protein. The D gene is left open where the match is weak. Clone size appears in some rows only: once, few, many, or a class for an expanded clone.

TRBV23-1	TRBJ2-3	TRBD1	NA	15	TGCGCCAGCAGTCACAGGAGACAGGGGAACGATACGCAGTATTTT	CASSHRRQGNDTQYF
TRBV9	TRBJ2-3	TRBD2	NA	18	TGTGCCAGCAGCTCCATACCCCCACGACTAGCGGGAACAGATACGCAGTATTTT	CASSSIPPRLAGTDTQYF
TRBV5-6	TRBJ1-2	NA	many	14	TGTGCCAGCAGCTTGGGGGCTAGGCTCGGCGGCTACACCTTC	CASSLGARLGGYTF
TRBV12-3/TRBV12-4	TRBJ2-5	NA	NA	16	TGTGCCAGCAGTTCGTCGTTGTGGGAGAGACAAGAGACCCAGTACTTC	CASSSSLWERQETQYF
TRBV12-3/TRBV12-4	TRBJ1-1	NA	few	16	TGTGCCAGCAGTTTAGCGGCCGGGGGCCTGAACACTGAAGCTTTCTTT	CASSLAAGGLNTEAFF
TRBV5-4	TRBJ2-5	TRBD1	NA	17	TGTGCCAGCAGCCCCGGGACAGATAAAGCCGAGGGAGAGACCCAGTACTTC	CASSPGTDKAEGETQYF
TRBV20-1	TRBJ1-2	TRBD1	NA	13	TGCAGTGCTAGAGGGACAGGGTATGATGGCTACACCTTC	CSARGTGYDGYTF
TRBV19	TRBJ2-5	NA	many	14	TGTGCCAGTAGTCAACGGGTAGGCCAAGAGACCCAGTACTTC	CASSQRVGQETQYF
TRBV5-6	TRBJ2-1	NA	few	19	TGTGCCAGCAGCCCCTCGCCCCCTTCAGTTGGAATCGCACGCAATGAGCAGTTCTTC	CASSPSPPSVGIARNEQFF
TRBV15	TRBJ2-3	NA	NA	13	TGTGCCACCACTGCGGCCCGGACAGATACGCAGTATTTT	CATTAARTDTQYF
TRBV6-1	TRBJ2-7	NA	few	15	TGTGCCAGCAGTGAAGCCGAGGAGCCGACCTACGAGCAGTACTTC	CASSEAEEPTYEQYF
TRBV12-3/TRBV12-4	TRBJ2-7	TRBD2	few	14	TGTGCCAGCAGTTTTCTAACGGGAGGGTTGGAGCAGTACTTC	CASSFLTGGLEQYF
TRBV5-1	TRBJ2-7	NA	NA	12	TGCGCCAGCAGCATACATCGCTACGAGCAGTACTTC	CASSIHRYEQYF
TRBV15	TRBJ1-6	NA	NA	12	TGTGCCACCAAGACAGATAATTCACCCCTCCACTTT	CATKTDNSPLHF
TRBV7-9	TRBJ2-7	NA	NA	14	TGTGCCAGCAGCCCCCGGGACTTTTCCTACGAGCAGTACTTC	CASSPRDFSYEQYF
TRBV12-3/TRBV12-4	TRBJ2-1	NA	few	14	TGTGCCAGCACCCTGGGACTTCCTTGGGATGAGCAGTTCTTC	CASTLGLPWDEQFF
TRBV5-1	TRBJ2-7	TRBD2	NA	15	TGCGCCAGCAGCCTCGGGGAAGCGGGGCCCTACGAGCAGTACTTC	CASSLGEAGPYEQYF
TRBV12-3/TRBV12-4	TRBJ1-6	NA	NA	14	TGTGCCAGCAGTTTACCGTCTTATAATTCACCCCTCCACTTT	CASSLPSYNSPLHF
TRBV4-1	TRBJ2-7	TRBD1	NA	16	TGCGCCAGCAGCCAAGAGGTAGGACAGGGCTCCTACGAGCAGTACTTC	CASSQEVGQGSYEQYF
TRBV20-1	TRBJ2-7	NA	NA	15	TGCAGTGCTAGAGATACACCGCACAGCTCCTACGAGCAGTACTTC	CSARDTPHSSYEQYF
TRBV11-2	TRBJ2-5	TRBD2	many	15	TGTGCCAGCAGCGGCAGCGGGAGCGTAGGAGAGACCCAGTACTTC	CASSGSGSVGETQYF
TRBV29-1	TRBJ2-5	NA	few	14	TGCAGCGTTGTTTCTTCTGGGTTCCAAGAGACCCAGTACTTC	CSVVSSGFQETQYF